The next 30 T cell receptor beta chains were all read from a single sample in a study of blood T cell repertoires in COVID-19 (dated by TCRdb to 2018 to 2020). The receptor library was made with the immunoSEQ multiplex PCR assay. The immuneACCESS repertoire file appears here via TCRdb, limited to in-frame rearrangements. These files lack a portion of the clones; in checked studies, under half of the deficit traces to unresolved V genes, and the cause of the others is not known. This sample holds 60,000 to 85,000 clones; about 80% were observed only once. The ten largest clones capture approximately 40% of the sample. The sequencing sample was made of peripheral blood. The source is a man older than 75 with acute or convalescent COVID-19.

The CDR3 bases are TGTGCCAGCAGTTTTGACAGGGGGCTTGGCGGGGAGCTGTTTTTT. Translating gives CASSFDRGLGGELFF. This chain connects TRBV27 to TRBJ2-2, with 10 bases aligning to TRBD1. J was trimmed by 7 bases and V by 3 bases; bases with no gene match: 5. Per germline, CDR1 MNHEY and CDR2 SMNVEV (reference sequence). CDR3 length: 15 residues.

In DNA form, the CDR3 reads TGTGCCTGGAGGAGGGAAAAAACGATGAACACTGAAGCTTTCTTT. Amino acids: CAWRREKTMNTEAFF. The chain joins TRBV30 to TRBJ1-1, with no clear D. The germline V gene has CDR1 GTSNPN and CDR2 SVGIG (reference sequence). This CDR3 spans 15 amino acids. Deletions cut 3 bases from V and 0 bases from J, with 14 bases between.

J is TRBJ2-7 and V is TRBV5-4; TRBD1 aligns across 8 bases. The CDR3 totals 13 residues. J lost 3 bases, V lost 3 bases, and 2 bases had no gene match. Germline loops: CDR1 SGHNT, CDR2 YYREEE (reference sequence). The CDR3 reads CASSSGQGYEQYF. The DNA for the CDR3 is TGTGCCAGCAGCTCTGGACAGGGCTACGAGCAGTACTTC.

J is TRBJ2-7 and V is TRBV5-5; 8 positions agree with TRBD2. Germline assignment: CDR1 SGHKS and CDR2 YYEKEE (reference sequence). The CDR3 totals 14 residues. J gave up 4 bases and V 4 bases, and 7 bases lay outside the gene matches. CDR3 DNA: TGTGCCAGCAGCGGGGCCCGGGAGGGGTACGAGCAGTACTTC. Translating it yields CASSGAREGYEQYF.

V and J are TRBV2 and TRBJ2-3; no clear D gene. V was shortened by 6 bases and J by 4 bases, with 14 bases between the two germline ends. Per germline, CDR1 SNHLY and CDR2 FYNNEI. The CDR3 runs to 14 residues. The CDR3: CASSGYKTADTQYF. CDR3 DNA sequence: TGTGCCAGCAGCGGGTACAAGACGGCAGATACGCAGTATTTT.

This clone has only a few counts. This chain's CDR3 is CASSLGTSGTYEQYF. The DNA for the CDR3 is TGTGCCAGCAGTTTAGGGACTAGCGGTACCTACGAGCAGTACTTC. The chain recombines TRBV28 with TRBJ2-7; TRBD2 aligns across 11 bases. The CDR3 has 15 residues. Losses at the gene ends were 2 bases for V and 2 bases for J; bases not matched to a gene: 2. The germline V gene has CDR1 MDHEN and CDR2 SYDVKM.

This clone was counted between two and nine times. The genes are TRBV6-5 and TRBJ1-4; D remains ambiguous. Trimming took off 0 bases at V and 4 bases at J, with 9 bases between the two ends. The CDR3 is 15 amino acids. Germline V gene sequence: CDR1 MNHEY, CDR2 SVGAGI. The CDR3 loop is CASSYSAGFNEKLFF. The CDR3 DNA sequence: TGTGCCAGCAGTTACTCGGCAGGCTTTAATGAAAAACTGTTTTTT.

This clone showed up just once. The chain is built from TRBV21-1 and TRBJ1-2; the D call TRBD1 from the table was never checked on the DNA. TRBV21-1 is given as a pseudogene. The CDR3 is 15 amino acids. CDR3 DNA: TGTGCCAGCAGCAATTTGACAGGGAAGGACTATGGCTACACCTTC. This translates into CASSNLTGKDYGYTF.

DNA of the CDR3: TGTGCCAGCAGTTCCCCAGCTAACTATGGCTACACCTTC. Amino acids: CASSSPANYGYTF. This chain links TRBV28 with TRBJ1-2; unclear D gene. The length of the CDR3 is 13 residues. CDR1 and CDR2 from the germline V gene are MDHEN and SYDVKM. V lost 4 bases, J lost 0 bases, and 6 bases lay in between.

This clone has a handful of counts. The chain uses TRBV18 and TRBJ2-5; 11 positions agree with TRBD2. Germline CDR1 and CDR2: KGHSH and LQKENI. The CDR3 spans 17 residues. The junction had 11 bases not matched to a gene; V was cut back by 4 bases and J by 4 bases. The CDR3 reads CASSRIAGGGVGETQYF. Written as DNA, the CDR3 is TGTGCCAGCTCACGTATAGCGGGAGGGGGCGTTGGAGAGACCCAGTACTTC.

This rearrangement joins TRBV18 to TRBJ2-1; D gene uncertain. Germline CDR1 KGHSH, CDR2 LQKENI. The CDR3 runs to 12 residues. With 4 bases removed from V and 7 bases from J, the gap between germline ends came to 8 bases. The CDR3 DNA reads as TGTGCCAGCTCACTTTCCGGTAATGAGCAGTTCTTC. Translation gives CASSLSGNEQFF.

Turning to this clone: Other DNA sequences within the sample encode an identical CDR3. CDR3 sequence: CASSLTGYNEQFF. In DNA form, the CDR3 reads TGCGCCAGCAGCTTAACAGGGTACAATGAGCAGTTCTTC. The V gene is TRBV5-1, the J gene TRBJ2-1; weak D call: TRBD1 (6 bases). The CDR3 contains 13 residues. The ends were cut back, 2 bases at V and 4 bases at J, with 7 bases in the middle. CDR1 and CDR2 (germline): SGHRS, YFSETQ.

V gene TRBV24-1 combines with J gene TRBJ1-5, with 9 bases identical to TRBD1. This CDR3 has 19 residues. Losses at the gene ends were 5 bases for V and 2 bases for J; bases not matched to a gene: 15. CDR1 is KGHDR and CDR2 is SFDVKD in the germline V gene. CDR3 region: CATSVSSGQGNMGNQPQHF. The CDR3 DNA reads as TGTGCCACCAGTGTCTCCTCGGGACAGGGTAATATGGGCAATCAGCCCCAGCATTTT.

The count of this clone is one. V gene TRBV3-1 (or the pseudogene TRBV3-2) combines with J gene TRBJ2-1; 7 bases map to TRBD2. The trim removed 3 bases at V and 0 bases at J, leaving 14 bases unmatched. Looked up from germline, CDR1 is LGHDT and CDR2 is YNNKEL (reference sequence). The CDR3 is 19 amino acids. For the CDR3, the DNA is TGTGCCAGCAGCCACGATGGGGCGGGGGAGCAAAGCTCCTACAATGAGCAGTTCTTC. Residues: CASSHDGAGEQSSYNEQFF.

CDR3 in amino acids: CASSSSGGSSSTDTQYF. The CDR3 DNA reads TGCGCCAGCAGCTCTAGCGGGGGGTCCTCTAGCACAGATACGCAGTATTTT. The chain has TRBV5-1 and TRBJ2-3, with TRBD2 matching 11 bases. This CDR3 spans 17 amino acids. Germline V gene data show CDR1 as SGHRS and CDR2 as YFSETQ. Unmatched junction bases numbered 6, after V lost 3 bases and J lost 0 bases. Based on the CDR3 plus reference TRBV5-1 and TRBJ2-3, the full variable domain is KAGVTQTPRYLIKTRGQQVTLSCSPISGHRSVSWYQQTPGQGLQFLFEYFSETQRNKGNFPGRFSGRQFSNSRSEMNVSTLELGDSALYLCASSSSGGSSSTDTQYFGPGTRLTVL.

This sequence joins TRBV11-2 and TRBJ2-5, with 7 bases that match TRBD1. From germline, CDR1 is SGHAT and CDR2 FQNNGV. V shed 6 bases, J shed 0 bases, and the junction held 10 bases outside the gene matches. The CDR3 runs 16 residues. CDR3 amino acids: CASRDARQGDQETQYF. DNA of the CDR3: TGTGCCAGCAGAGACGCACGGCAGGGGGACCAAGAGACCCAGTACTTC.

This clone was observed a handful of times. V usage is TRBV5-5 and J usage is TRBJ2-7; 9 bases are shared with TRBD1. The CDR3 is 15 amino acids. Per germline, CDR1 SGHKS and CDR2 YYEKEE (reference sequence). V dropped 0 bases and J dropped 3; count of bases not matched to a gene: 4. The CDR3 spells CASSLVPGQGYEQYF. CDR3 sequence (DNA): TGTGCCAGCAGCTTGGTACCGGGACAGGGCTACGAGCAGTACTTC. The full variable domain, rest sourced from reference TRBV5-5 and TRBJ2-7, is DAGVTQSPTHLIKTRGQQVTLRCSPISGHKSVSWYQQVLGQGPQFIFQYYEKEERGRGNFPDRFSARQFPNYSSELNVNALLLGDSALYLCASSLVPGQGYEQYFGPGTRLTVT.

The chain combines TRBV19 with TRBJ1-5; weak D call: TRBD1 (6 bases). The CDR3 has 12 residues. V was cut by 3 bases and J by 7 bases, with 7 bases left in between. Germline CDR1 LNHDA, CDR2 SQIVND (reference sequence). This CDR3 is CASSMGAQPQHF. In nucleotides, the CDR3 is TGTGCCAGTAGTATGGGGGCGCAGCCCCAGCATTTT. Variable domain in full (rest from reference TRBV19 and TRBJ1-5): DGGITQSPKYLFRKEGQNVTLSCEQNLNHDAMYWYRQDPGQGLRLIYYSQIVNDFQKGDIAEGYSVSREKKESFPLTVTSAQKNPTAFYLCASSMGAQPQHFGDGTRLSIL.

V usage is TRBV7-2 and J usage is TRBJ1-2, with D possibly matching TRBD1 (6 bases). Germline values: CDR1 SGHTA, CDR2 FQGNSA. V lost 5 bases and J lost 12, with 16 bases in between. The CDR3 consists of 12 residues. For the CDR3, the DNA is TGTGCCAGCAGCGCAGGGGTAGGAGCGGACACCTTC. This translates into CASSAGVGADTF.

The chain links TRBV27 to TRBJ1-4; 8 positions match TRBD1. J gave up 8 bases and V 6 bases, and 2 bases lay outside the gene matches. Germline V CDR1 and CDR2: MNHEY, SMNVEV (reference sequence). This CDR3 contains 12 residues. For the CDR3, the DNA is TGTGCCAGCAGGACAGGGGAAGAAAAACTGTTTTTT. Translated: CASRTGEEKLFF.

The chain recombines TRBV29-1 with TRBJ2-2; a weak D match, TRBD2 (5 bases). The germline gives CDR1 SQVTM, CDR2 ANQGSEA. The CDR3 is 15 amino acids. Trimming pared 1 base from V and 2 bases from J, leaving 11 bases between. CDR3 sequence reads: CSVEVGSANTGELFF. The CDR3 DNA reads TGCAGCGTTGAAGTGGGTAGCGCCAACACCGGGGAGCTGTTTTTT.

This chain connects TRBV6-5 to TRBJ1-1, with D tentatively TRBD1 (5 bases). The CDR3 has 13 residues. V lost 4 bases and J 6 bases, leaving 12 bases between the germline ends. Per the germline V gene, CDR1 is MNHEY and CDR2 is SVGAGI. The CDR3 is CASSSGRAAEAFF. The CDR3 DNA reads as TGTGCCAGCAGTTCAGGGAGGGCGGCTGAAGCTTTCTTT.

This clone was seen just once. This chain links TRBV7-2 with TRBJ1-2, with 7 bases identical to TRBD1. CDR3 size: 15 residues. J was trimmed by 2 bases and V by 5 bases; bases with no gene match: 8. Germline values: CDR1 SGHTA, CDR2 FQGNSA. The CDR3 protein is CASSPTGQANYGYTF. CDR3 DNA sequence: TGTGCCAGCAGCCCTACCGGACAGGCCAACTATGGCTACACCTTC.

The V call is TRBV7-2, the J call TRBJ2-1, with 9 bases aligning to TRBD2. J gave up 6 bases and V 1 base, and 4 bases lay outside the gene matches. The CDR3 is 15 residues long. Germline CDR1 is SGHTA and CDR2 is FQGNSA. The CDR3 sequence: CASSLGASGTNEQFF. In nucleotides, the CDR3 is TGTGCCAGCAGCTTAGGGGCTAGCGGGACCAATGAGCAGTTCTTC.

In its sample, this clone was seen once. The rearrangement uses TRBV27 and TRBJ1-1; weak D call: TRBD1 (5 bases). The CDR3 consists of 13 residues. V lost 6 bases, J lost 5 bases, and 13 bases lay in between. Germline V lookup: CDR1 MNHEY, CDR2 SMNVEV (reference sequence). The CDR3 here is CASRGLPMTEAFF. CDR3 sequence (DNA): TGTGCCAGCAGGGGGCTTCCGATGACTGAAGCTTTCTTT.

The genes are TRBV6-6 and TRBJ1-1; 8 bases line up with TRBD1. Unmatched junction bases numbered 17, after V lost 6 bases and J lost 8 bases. Germline CDR1 reads MNHNY; CDR2 reads SVGAGI (reference sequence). CDR3 length: 16 amino acids. The CDR3 spells CASRAQTGVGFNEAFF. CDR3 bases: TGTGCCAGCAGGGCCCAGACAGGGGTCGGGTTCAACGAAGCTTTCTTT.

This chain joins TRBV6-5 and TRBJ1-5; no clear D gene. With 5 bases removed from V and 3 bases from J, the gap between germline ends came to 8 bases. Germline V gene sequence: CDR1 MNHEY, CDR2 SVGAGI. The CDR3 covers 13 residues. CDR3 residues: CASSRTHNQPQHF. CDR3 in DNA: TGTGCCAGCAGTCGAACTCACAATCAGCCCCAGCATTTT.

The chain employs TRBV7-2 and TRBJ1-5; TRBD1 is a possible D gene (5 bases). Germline V gene sequence: CDR1 SGHTA, CDR2 FQGNSA. The CDR3 contains 15 residues. V lost 1 base, J lost 4 bases, and 11 bases lay in between. In DNA form, the CDR3 reads TGTGCCAGCAGCTTAGAAGGGACTTCTAATCAGCCCCAGCATTTT. Translating gives CASSLEGTSNQPQHF.

This clone was counted between two and nine times. The V gene is TRBV28, the J gene TRBJ2-1, with TRBD2 as a possible D gene (5 bases). V was shortened by 2 bases and J by 1 base, with 9 bases between the two germline ends. This CDR3 region has 15 residues. Per the germline V gene, CDR1 is MDHEN and CDR2 is SYDVKM. This CDR3 reads CASSLAGPSYNEQFF. CDR3 DNA sequence: TGTGCCAGCAGTTTAGCGGGCCCTTCCTACAATGAGCAGTTCTTC.

The chain recombines TRBV5-5 with TRBJ2-1; maybe TRBD2 (6 bases). The CDR3 spans 13 residues. V lost 3 bases to trimming and J lost 3 bases, with 7 bases between them. Per the germline V gene, CDR1 is SGHKS and CDR2 is YYEKEE (reference sequence). The CDR3 DNA reads TGTGCCAGCAGCTCGGACTACTACAATGAGCAGTTCTTC. Its protein is CASSSDYYNEQFF.